This entry features one T cell receptor (beta chain) sequence. No antigen is known for it. The data belong to a study of CD8+ T cells in alopecia areata. Findings of the study overall: Since there was just one nonresponder, nobody can yet say how baseline CD8+ expansion ties to response.

Extraction and reverse transcription of RNA yielded cDNA as the sequencing template. Sequencing used immunoSEQ multiplex PCR; TCRdb keeps in-frame clones, though not all of them. The sample carries under 200,000 clones, around three fifths recorded once. The CDR3 loop spans 18 amino acids. V lost 0 bases to trimming and J lost 0 bases; unmatched junction nucleotides: 7. Noted treatment: oral pan-JAK inhibitor, 5-10 mg twice daily. The sequence derives from a human donor with alopecia areata. The rearrangement uses TRBV23-1 and TRBJ2-7; the match to TRBD2 covers 11 bases. TRBV23-1 is an ORF; its function is uncertain. The material was CD4+ T cells sorted from blood, obtained at week 24, from a patient treated with tofacitinib. CDR3 DNA: TGCGCCAGCAGTCAATCTAGCGGGGGGGTCTTAAGCTCCTACGAGCAGTACTTC. This translates into CASSQSSGGVLSSYEQYF.